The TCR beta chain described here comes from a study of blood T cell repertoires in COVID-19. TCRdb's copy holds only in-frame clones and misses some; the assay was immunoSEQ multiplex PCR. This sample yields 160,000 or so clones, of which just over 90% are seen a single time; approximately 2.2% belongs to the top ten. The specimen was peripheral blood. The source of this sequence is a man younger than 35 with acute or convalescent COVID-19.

The CDR3: CASSDIGRDYEQYF. Written as DNA, the CDR3 is TGTGCCAGCAGTGACATTGGGCGAGACTACGAGCAGTACTTC. This chain uses TRBV2 with TRBJ2-7; D is unresolved. Germline CDR1 and CDR2: SNHLY and FYNNEI. The CDR3 spans 14 residues. V shed 3 bases and J shed 3 bases, with 12 bases lying between them.